Many counts were recorded for the clone carrying this T cell receptor (beta chain). Its antigen remains unknown. Stated time point: newly diagnosed GD, antithyroid drugs for less than 3 months. RNA isolated from PBMCs was used to make the TCR library. TCR beta libraries were built with iRepertoire HTBI primers and Arm-PCR of CDR3 regions. TCRdb re-derived calls from the multiplex PCR reads in MiXCR, one entry per CDR3 protein. The sample carries 300,000 to 400,000 distinct CDR3 sequences, approximately 16% recorded once. J was trimmed by 5 bases and V by 5 bases; bases with no gene match: 7. There are 15 residues in the CDR3. This sample stems from a study of regulatory T cells in long-lasting Graves disease. Study conclusions and caveats: Persistent patients shared 2,500 to 3,000 public clonotypes among themselves. Newly diagnosed patients shared fewer, at about a thousand.

This same sample was also part of a study on T cells in Graves' hyperthyroidism and ophthalmopathy.

The sequence was obtained from a man aged 35-49 years with Graves disease. The material sequenced was peripheral blood mononuclear cells (PBMCs), taken at new diagnosis, from a patient treated with antithyroid drugs. The chain employs TRBV12-3 or TRBV12-4 and TRBJ2-1; 9 nucleotides align to TRBD1. Here the CDR3 DNA reads TGTGCCAGCAGTCCCGGGACAGGGTTCGACAATGAGCAGTTCTTC. Residues: CASSPGTGFDNEQFF.